These 28 T cell receptor beta chains were all obtained from the same sample, sequenced in a study of monozygotic twins with inflammatory bowel disease. TCRdb derives one entry per CDR3 protein from the 5' RACE reads, leaving out DNA. This sample's table has more than 300,000 distinct CDR3 sequences. The sample comprised blood. The receptors were sampled from a human donor with ulcerative colitis or Crohn's disease, or a healthy co-twin of an affected twin (not recorded which).

V and J are TRBV7-8 and TRBJ2-2. CDR3 size: 13 residues. CDR1 SGHVS and CDR2 FQNEAQ come from the germline V gene. CDR3 region: CASSGKITGELFF.

The rearrangement uses TRBV6-2 or TRBV6-3 and TRBJ2-7. CDR1 is MNHEY, CDR2 SVGEGT, per germline. The CDR3 spans 14 residues. The CDR3 region is CASSYIGLAYEQYF.

The chain has TRBV21-1 and TRBJ2-7; the D call of TRBD1 rests on TCRdb alone, since no DNA is present to check it. TRBV21-1 is tagged as a pseudogene. This CDR3 is built from 19 residues. CDR3 loop: CASSKGQPPGKRGESEQYF.

The chain recombines TRBV10-3 with TRBJ2-7; no DNA is available, so the TRBD1 call from TCRdb remains unchecked. Germline lookup yields CDR1 ENHRY and CDR2 SYGVKD. The CDR3 has 13 amino acids. The CDR3 loop reads CATNNGQGYEQYF.

The chain links TRBV5-1 to TRBJ1-1; TCRdb indicates TRBD1, and absent DNA this call remains unverified. The CDR3 runs 13 residues. CDR1 is SGHRS and CDR2 is YFSETQ in the germline V gene. The CDR3: CASGQGALTEAFF.

This chain joins TRBV11-2 and TRBJ1-3. The CDR3 length is 18 residues. Germline V gives CDR1 SGHAT, CDR2 FQNNGV. CDR3 in amino acids: CASSSTPRTELSGNTIYF.

The gene calls are TRBV25-1 and TRBJ2-7; checking the TCRdb D call of TRBD1 is not possible without DNA. Germline V gene data show CDR1 as MGHDK and CDR2 as SYGVNS. The CDR3 has 14 residues. The CDR3 sequence is CASSKTGGSYEQYF.

CDR3 residues: CASSPSEGHKAFF. The chain has TRBV18 and TRBJ1-1; the TCRdb call, TRBD1, lacks DNA for checking. The CDR3 length is 13 residues. Germline CDR1 and CDR2: KGHSH and LQKENI.

The CDR3 loop is CASNRAGGRDNEQFF. The rearrangement links TRBV7-2 to TRBJ2-1; without DNA, the TCRdb call of TRBD2 cannot be checked. The CDR3 consists of 15 residues. Germline V gene lookup returns CDR1 SGHTA and CDR2 FQGNSA.

The chain carries TRBV28 and TRBJ1-1. In germline, CDR1 is MDHEN, CDR2 SYDVKM. The CDR3 loop spans 12 amino acids. The CDR3 reads CASSLTEFSAFF.

The chain has TRBV20-1 and TRBJ2-7; TCRdb reports TRBD1, a call that lacks DNA to check it against. The V gene's germline CDR1 is DFQATT and CDR2 SNEGSKA (reference sequence). The CDR3 has 13 residues. The CDR3 sequence is CSAPTPGAGEQYF.

The J gene is TRBJ2-1, the V gene TRBV5-1; TCRdb indicates TRBD2, and absent DNA this call remains unverified. This CDR3 has 15 residues. Germline lookup yields CDR1 SGHRS and CDR2 YFSETQ. The CDR3 sequence: CASSPTSGNLHEQFF.

The chain links TRBV28 to TRBJ2-7. Looked up from germline, CDR1 is MDHEN and CDR2 is SYDVKM. The CDR3 is 12 residues long. The CDR3 spells CASSLYVYEQYF.

This rearrangement joins TRBV6-2 or TRBV6-3 to TRBJ2-7; the TRBD1 assignment by TCRdb is unverifiable without DNA. From germline, CDR1 is MNHEY and CDR2 SVGEGT. The CDR3 extends over 15 amino acids. The CDR3 here is CASSSTGTGRYEQYF.

V gene TRBV29-1 combines with J gene TRBJ1-2; TCRdb outputs TRBD1, but without DNA this stays unchecked. Germline V gene sequence: CDR1 SQVTM, CDR2 ANQGSEA. The CDR3 extends over 13 amino acids. The CDR3 sequence is CSVEMGQYYGYTF.

The chain is built from TRBV30 and TRBJ2-1; the TRBD2 assignment by TCRdb is unverifiable without DNA. The CDR3 totals 17 residues. The germline gives CDR1 GTSNPN, CDR2 SVGIG (reference sequence). The CDR3 region is CAWMMSGTSGMYNEQFF.

The rearrangement uses TRBV11-1 and TRBJ2-5. The CDR3 is made up of 13 amino acids. Germline loops: CDR1 SGHAT, CDR2 FQDESV (reference sequence). The chain's CDR3 is CASSLGSAETQYF.

This rearrangement joins TRBV18 to TRBJ2-5; TCRdb proposes TRBD1, but this gene call is untestable without DNA. Germline V gives CDR1 KGHSH, CDR2 LQKENI. CDR3 length: 15 amino acids. The CDR3 loop reads CASSLQRTEQETQYF.

The chain uses TRBV27 and TRBJ2-1; TCRdb returns TRBD2, unconfirmable since there is no DNA. Germline CDR1 MNHEY, CDR2 SMNVEV (reference sequence). The CDR3 loop spans 17 amino acids. CDR3 sequence: CASSYAALAGGYNEQFF.

This rearrangement joins TRBV9 to TRBJ2-7; TCRdb's assignment of TRBD1 cannot be checked, as there is no DNA. Germline V CDR1 and CDR2: SGDLS, YYNGEE. The CDR3 totals 14 residues. The CDR3 here is CASSPGRRGTEQYF. Full variable domain (rest looked up from reference TRBV9 and TRBJ2-7): DSGVTQTPKHLITATGQRVTLRCSPRSGDLSVYWYQQSLDQGLQFLIQYYNGEERAKGNILERFSAQQFPDLHSELNLSSLELGDSALYFCASSPGRRGTEQYFGPGTRLTVT.

The rearrangement links TRBV30 to TRBJ2-2; TCRdb's assignment of TRBD2 cannot be checked, as there is no DNA. CDR1 is GTSNPN and CDR2 is SVGIG in the germline V gene (reference sequence). The CDR3 spans 15 residues. The CDR3 protein is CAWSVSTSNTGELFF. Supplemented by reference TRBV30 and TRBJ2-2, the full variable domain reads SQTIHQWPATLVQPVGSPLSLECTVEGTSNPNLYWYRQAAGRGLQLLFYSVGIGQISSEVPQNLSASRPQDRQFILSSKKLLLSDSGFYLCAWSVSTSNTGELFFGEGSRLTVL.

This CDR3 reads CASHSLAGGYLDETQYF. The chain is built from TRBV27 and TRBJ2-5; TCRdb's D gene call, TRBD2, goes unchecked for lack of DNA. This CDR3 region has 17 residues. Germline V CDR1 and CDR2: MNHEY, SMNVEV (reference sequence).

V and J are TRBV7-2 and TRBJ1-4; lacking DNA, the TRBD1 call made by TCRdb goes unchecked. CDR1 SGHTA and CDR2 FQGNSA come from the germline V gene. The CDR3 consists of 15 residues. CDR3: CASSLGSGGREKLFF.

The chain's CDR3 is CASSYSTGYTQYF. The V gene is TRBV6-5, the J gene TRBJ2-3; checking the TCRdb D call of TRBD1 is not possible without DNA. In germline, CDR1 is MNHEY, CDR2 SVGAGI. The CDR3 is made up of 13 amino acids.

The V call is TRBV30, the J call TRBJ2-4; TCRdb proposes TRBD1, but this gene call is untestable without DNA. This CDR3 spans 12 amino acids. In germline, CDR1 is GTSNPN, CDR2 SVGIG (reference sequence). The chain's CDR3 is CASTGQENIQYF. The variable domain in full, with the rest retrieved from reference TRBV30 and TRBJ2-4, is SQTIHQWPATLVQPVGSPLSLECTVEGTSNPNLYWYRQAAGRGLQLLFYSVGIGQISSEVPQNLSASRPQDRQFILSSKKLLLSDSGFYLCASTGQENIQYFGAGTRLSVL.

The chain carries TRBV6-1 and TRBJ2-1; the D call from TCRdb, TRBD2, cannot be confirmed without DNA. The CDR3 has 15 residues. Germline CDR1 and CDR2: MNHNS and SASEGT. This chain's CDR3 is CASNGNSGGRNEQFF.

The gene calls are TRBV19 and TRBJ2-1; TCRdb's D call of TRBD2 is untestable without DNA. Per the germline V gene, CDR1 is LNHDA and CDR2 is SQIVND (reference sequence). The CDR3 covers 15 residues. This chain's CDR3 is CASSPLAGEYNEQFF.

The chain uses TRBV7-2 and TRBJ1-2. The CDR3 loop spans 14 amino acids. CDR1 and CDR2 from the germline V gene are SGHTA and FQGNSA. This CDR3 is CASSLEEGFYGYTF.